The 31 T cell receptor beta chains below come from one sample, sequenced in a study of radiation and T cells in renal cell carcinoma. The time point is: blood 2 weeks post-SBRT. Treatment indicated: 15 Gy SBRT to primary tumor, nephrectomy 4 weeks later. Here immunoSEQ multiplex PCR was the method, and the copy in TCRdb shows in-frame clones only, minus some. The sample shows some 120,000 clones, approximately 75% of them seen only once. The specimen comprised blood, sampled from a patient whose treatment included radiotherapy and nephrectomy. The origin of the receptors is a woman in her sixties or seventies with renal cell carcinoma.

The gene calls are TRBV28 and TRBJ1-6; TRBD1 might be the D (5 bases). Trimming removed 2 bases at V and 6 bases at J, with 20 bases between. CDR1 and CDR2 from the germline V gene are MDHEN and SYDVKM. The CDR3 spans 18 residues. CDR3 amino acids: CASSLSAQGWLVNSPLHF. CDR3 bases: TGTGCCAGCAGTTTAAGTGCGCAGGGTTGGTTAGTTAATTCACCCCTCCACTTT.

The chain employs TRBV5-4 and TRBJ1-2; D not certain. The CDR3 extends over 14 amino acids. V was trimmed by 4 bases and J by 0 bases, leaving 10 bases between them. CDR1 SGHNT and CDR2 YYREEE come from the germline V gene (reference sequence). This CDR3 is CASSPIGSNYGYTF. CDR3 sequence (DNA): TGTGCCAGCAGCCCTATCGGTTCTAACTATGGCTACACCTTC.

The chain recombines TRBV5-1 with TRBJ1-2; TRBD1 matches at 7 bases. This CDR3 has 15 amino acids. Trimming cost V 5 bases and J 3 bases; bases outside gene matches: 10. Germline V lookup: CDR1 SGHRS, CDR2 YFSETQ. The CDR3 here is CASSTGVSGDYGYTF. CDR3 nucleotides: TGCGCCAGCAGTACAGGGGTTAGCGGAGACTATGGCTACACCTTC.

The chain joins TRBV7-9 to TRBJ2-6; D remains unclear. The germline gives CDR1 SEHNR, CDR2 FQNEAQ (reference sequence). CDR3 length: 16 amino acids. V was cut by 1 base and J by 0 bases, with 7 bases left in between. The CDR3: CASSLGAVSGANVLTF. CDR3 DNA sequence: TGTGCCAGCAGCTTAGGGGCCGTCTCTGGGGCCAACGTCCTGACTTTC.

The chain employs TRBV2 and TRBJ2-2; 8 bases agree with TRBD1. V was pared by 5 bases and J by 4 bases, with 3 bases of the junction left unmatched. Germline V lookup: CDR1 SNHLY, CDR2 FYNNEI. The CDR3 runs 14 residues. Here the CDR3 reads CASSLTGGTGELFF. The CDR3 DNA is TGTGCCAGCAGTCTTACAGGGGGCACCGGGGAGCTGTTTTTT.

The rearrangement links TRBV5-1 to TRBJ2-2; 10 nucleotides match TRBD2. The CDR3 has 19 residues. V shed 5 bases and J 5 bases; nucleotides not matched to a gene: 18. Per germline, CDR1 SGHRS and CDR2 YFSETQ. Written as DNA, the CDR3 is TGCGCCAGCAGATTTCGAGAATCTCTTGTAGCGGGAGGAACCGGGGAGCTGTTTTTT. Its translation is CASRFRESLVAGGTGELFF.

The CDR3 nucleotides are TGTGCCAGCAGCTTAGGACAGAACACTGAAGCTTTCTTT. This encodes CASSLGQNTEAFF. The chain recombines TRBV7-3 with TRBJ1-1; a possible D gene is TRBD1 (5 bases). This CDR3 has 13 residues. The V gene lost 2 bases and the J gene lost 1 base, with 5 bases spanning the gap. Germline values: CDR1 SGHTA, CDR2 FQGTGA.

The rearrangement joins TRBV11-3 to TRBJ2-1; 10 positions match TRBD2. Germline CDR1 and CDR2: SGHNT and YENEEA. J was trimmed by 7 bases and V by 3 bases; bases with no gene match: 9. The length of the CDR3 is 16 residues. The DNA of the CDR3 is TGTGCCAGCAGCTTCGGCCGGCTAGCGGGGGATAATGAGCAGTTCTTC. It specifies CASSFGRLAGDNEQFF.

The chain joins TRBV19 to TRBJ1-1; D not certain. This CDR3 has 17 residues. Germline V CDR1 and CDR2: LNHDA, SQIVND (reference sequence). The V and J ends lost 3 bases and 0 bases respectively, with 17 bases between them. CDR3 nucleotide sequence: TGTGCCAGTAGTATCACCATCCGGCGGGGAATGAACACTGAAGCTTTCTTT. This gives the protein CASSITIRRGMNTEAFF.

In this sample, this clone turned up a few times. The V and J genes are TRBV5-1 and TRBJ1-1; D is uncertain. This CDR3 region has 15 residues. V shed 0 bases and J shed 0 bases, with 9 bases lying between them. Looked up from germline, CDR1 is SGHRS and CDR2 is YFSETQ. The DNA of the CDR3 is TGCGCCAGCAGCTTGGCTGCCGGGTTGAACACTGAAGCTTTCTTT. Encoded protein: CASSLAAGLNTEAFF.

This chain uses TRBV7-2 with TRBJ2-5; D call uncertain. The germline V and J ends were trimmed by 3 bases and 2 bases, with 7 bases remaining between them. The CDR3 runs 13 residues. The V gene's germline CDR1 is SGHTA and CDR2 FQGNSA. The CDR3 coding sequence is TGTGCCAGCAGCTTGAAAGGGCAAGAGACCCAGTACTTC. This sequence encodes CASSLKGQETQYF.

The J gene is TRBJ2-1, the V gene TRBV7-2; the D is unclear. There are 15 residues in the CDR3. CDR1 is SGHTA, CDR2 FQGNSA, per germline. Trimming pared 4 bases from V and 0 bases from J, leaving 10 bases between. The CDR3 spells CASSSTTSSYNEQFF. CDR3 nucleotide sequence: TGTGCCAGCAGCTCAACAACGAGCTCCTACAATGAGCAGTTCTTC.

The V call is TRBV29-1, the J call TRBJ2-2; D possibly corresponds to TRBD2 (5 bases). CDR3 length: 13 amino acids. Germline V gives CDR1 SQVTM, CDR2 ANQGSEA. V was clipped by 6 bases and J by 1 base, with 9 bases between them. This CDR3 reads CSVAGRNTGELFF. The CDR3 DNA reads TGCAGCGTGGCGGGCAGGAACACCGGGGAGCTGTTTTTT.

V is TRBV5-8 and J is TRBJ2-3; TRBD1 might be the D (6 bases). Looked up from germline, CDR1 is SGHTS and CDR2 is YDEGEE. V lost 2 bases to trimming and J lost 6 bases, with 16 bases between them. This CDR3 has 15 residues. Here the CDR3 DNA reads TGTGCCAGCAGCTTCGGACAGCCCTTATCCGATACGCAGTATTTT. Translated: CASSFGQPLSDTQYF.

The chain links TRBV15 to TRBJ1-4, with D possibly matching TRBD1 (5 bases). Deletions cut 8 bases from V and 7 bases from J, with 17 bases between. This CDR3 comprises 14 residues. Germline values: CDR1 LNHNV, CDR2 YYDKDF (reference sequence). This CDR3 reads CATERGDGPEKLFF. The CDR3 coding sequence is TGTGCCACCGAAAGGGGAGACGGGCCTGAAAAACTGTTTTTT. The complete variable domain, with remaining parts taken from reference TRBV15 and TRBJ1-4, reads DAMVIQNPRYQVTQFGKPVTLSCSQTLNHNVMYWYQQKSSQAPKLLFHYYDKDFNNEADTPDNFQSRRPNTSFCFLDIRSPGLGDTAMYLCATERGDGPEKLFFGSGTQLSVL.

This clone was observed a single time. This chain connects TRBV28 to TRBJ1-2; D may be TRBD1 (5 bases). The V end was cut by 3 bases, the J end by 1 base, with 18 bases between. The CDR3 runs 17 residues. CDR1 is MDHEN and CDR2 is SYDVKM in the germline V gene. The DNA of the CDR3 is TGTGCCAGCAGTTTCTGGGACTTTCCAAACCTTAACTATGGCTACACCTTC. Amino acids: CASSFWDFPNLNYGYTF.

The chain recombines TRBV18 with TRBJ1-5, with a tentative D call TRBD1 (6 bases). This CDR3 is built from 16 residues. V lost 6 bases and J lost 3, with 18 bases in between. Germline V lookup: CDR1 KGHSH, CDR2 LQKENI. This chain's CDR3 is CASSTGGPFNNQPQHF. In DNA, the CDR3 is TGTGCCAGCTCGACGGGGGGGCCTTTTAACAATCAGCCCCAGCATTTT.

This rearrangement joins TRBV7-2 to TRBJ2-3, with D possibly TRBD1 on 5 matching bases. The V and J ends lost 5 bases and 3 bases respectively, with 9 bases between them. The CDR3 loop spans 13 amino acids. Germline CDR1 SGHTA, CDR2 FQGNSA. The CDR3 DNA reads TGTGCCAGCAGCATCCAGGGTACAGATACGCAGTATTTT. It encodes CASSIQGTDTQYF.

The V gene is TRBV7-2, the J gene TRBJ1-1, with D uncertain. The V end was cut by 1 base, the J end by 5 bases, with 11 bases between. This CDR3 spans 14 amino acids. CDR1 is SGHTA and CDR2 is FQGNSA in the germline V gene. The CDR3, as DNA: TGTGCCAGCAGCTTAGAGCCGGGAGGGACTGAAGCTTTCTTT. It encodes CASSLEPGGTEAFF.

The rearrangement joins TRBV4-1 to TRBJ1-5, with TRBD1 identical over 7 bases. Germline trimming cut 0 bases from V and 4 bases from J; bases unmatched to any gene: 9. The CDR3 covers 17 residues. In germline, CDR1 is MGHRA, CDR2 YSYEKL. CDR3 protein: CASSQEGSGTANQPQHF. In DNA, the CDR3 is TGCGCCAGCAGCCAAGAGGGTTCCGGGACAGCAAATCAGCCCCAGCATTTT.

The V gene is TRBV5-4, the J gene TRBJ1-1, with D unresolved. Germline CDR1 and CDR2: SGHNT and YYREEE (reference sequence). The ends were cut back, 2 bases at V and 11 bases at J, with 13 bases in the middle. The CDR3 covers 12 residues. The CDR3 nucleotides read TGTGCCAGCAGCTTAGGTGGACGGCATGCTTTCTTT. This codes for CASSLGGRHAFF.

On this clone itself: The junction differs from germline at one of its ends, possibly a read error. This sequence joins TRBV2 and TRBJ1-1; 10 bases line up with TRBD1. This CDR3 comprises 14 residues. Looked up from germline, CDR1 is SNHLY and CDR2 is FYNNEI. This CDR3 reads CASNEWGQGIFAFF. The DNA of the CDR3 is TGTGCCAGCAATGAATGGGGACAGGGGATCTTCGCTTTCTTT.

This chain joins TRBV30 and TRBJ2-7, with D perhaps matching TRBD2 (5 bases). Trimming took off 0 bases at V and 1 base at J, with 10 bases between the two ends. Per germline, CDR1 GTSNPN and CDR2 SVGIG (reference sequence). There are 14 residues in the CDR3. CDR3 residues: CAWSVLGLSYEQYF. The CDR3 DNA reads TGTGCCTGGAGTGTACTAGGCCTATCCTACGAGCAGTACTTC.

The chain links TRBV2 to TRBJ1-1, with D perhaps matching TRBD1 (6 bases). The CDR3 is 15 residues long. Deletions cut 6 bases from V and 1 base from J, with 15 bases between. Germline CDR1 reads SNHLY; CDR2 reads FYNNEI. CDR3: CASREQGVGNTEAFF. As DNA, the CDR3 is TGTGCCAGCAGAGAACAGGGAGTAGGGAACACTGAAGCTTTCTTT.

The chain links TRBV18 to TRBJ2-5; D possibly corresponds to TRBD1 (6 bases). With 3 bases removed from V and 2 bases from J, the gap between germline ends came to 10 bases. In germline, CDR1 is KGHSH, CDR2 LQKENI. The CDR3 extends over 14 amino acids. The CDR3 loop reads CASSPGAVQETQYF. The CDR3 region has the DNA TGTGCCAGCTCACCGGGGGCAGTTCAAGAGACCCAGTACTTC.

Only a few counts were recorded for this clone. The chain couples TRBV5-1 to TRBJ2-1; D not certain. The CDR3 runs 13 residues. The germline CDR1 and CDR2 sequences are SGHRS and YFSETQ. V was trimmed by 4 bases and J by 0 bases, leaving 5 bases between them. This chain's CDR3 is CASSPGSYNEQFF. The CDR3 DNA follows: TGCGCCAGCAGCCCTGGCTCCTACAATGAGCAGTTCTTC.

This chain uses TRBV7-6 with TRBJ2-2; no firm D call. Germline V gives CDR1 SGHVS, CDR2 FNYEAQ. This CDR3 comprises 13 residues. Trimming removed 2 bases from V and 8 bases from J, with 9 bases in between. The DNA for the CDR3 is TGTGCCAGCAGCTTAAGAAGGGCAGGGGAGCTGTTTTTT. Translation: CASSLRRAGELFF. The whole variable domain, filled in from reference TRBV7-6 and TRBJ2-2, reads GAGVSQSPRYKVTKRGQDVALRCDPISGHVSLYWYRQALGQGPEFLTYFNYEAQQDKSGLPNDRFSAERPEGSISTLTIQRTEQRDSAMYRCASSLRRAGELFFGEGSRLTVL.

V is TRBV6-5 and J is TRBJ2-7; D remains ambiguous. Germline CDR1 reads MNHEY; CDR2 reads SVGAGI. V was pared by 11 bases and J by 4 bases, with 12 bases between. This CDR3 region has 11 residues. CDR3 sequence (DNA): TGTGCCGGAACTTCCATTTACGAGCAGTACTTC. This translates into CAGTSIYEQYF.

The genes are TRBV6-1 and TRBJ2-3; 7 bases agree with TRBD2. The ends lost 7 bases at V and 3 bases at J; junction bases unmatched: 4. Germline values: CDR1 MNHNS, CDR2 SASEGT. The CDR3 sequence is 13 residues long. The CDR3 DNA is TGTGCCAGCAATCGCGGGAGTACAGATACGCAGTATTTT. This sequence encodes CASNRGSTDTQYF.

The chain uses TRBV13 and TRBJ1-1, with D tentatively TRBD1 (5 bases). The germline V and J ends were trimmed by 8 bases and 5 bases, with 18 bases remaining between them. CDR3 length equals 14 residues. Germline CDR1 and CDR2: PRHDT and FYEKMQ (reference sequence). The chain's CDR3 is CASLIGGSGTEAFF. The CDR3 coding sequence is TGTGCCAGCCTTATCGGGGGGTCGGGAACTGAAGCTTTCTTT.

This clone occurred a few times. The chain recombines TRBV15 with TRBJ1-3, with D unclear. Germline V gene sequence: CDR1 LNHNV, CDR2 YYDKDF (reference sequence). V dropped 1 base and J dropped 4 bases, with 8 bases sitting between them. The CDR3 length is 14 residues. The CDR3 loop reads CATSRVADGNTIYF. CDR3 coding DNA: TGTGCCACCAGCAGAGTCGCAGACGGAAACACCATATATTTT.